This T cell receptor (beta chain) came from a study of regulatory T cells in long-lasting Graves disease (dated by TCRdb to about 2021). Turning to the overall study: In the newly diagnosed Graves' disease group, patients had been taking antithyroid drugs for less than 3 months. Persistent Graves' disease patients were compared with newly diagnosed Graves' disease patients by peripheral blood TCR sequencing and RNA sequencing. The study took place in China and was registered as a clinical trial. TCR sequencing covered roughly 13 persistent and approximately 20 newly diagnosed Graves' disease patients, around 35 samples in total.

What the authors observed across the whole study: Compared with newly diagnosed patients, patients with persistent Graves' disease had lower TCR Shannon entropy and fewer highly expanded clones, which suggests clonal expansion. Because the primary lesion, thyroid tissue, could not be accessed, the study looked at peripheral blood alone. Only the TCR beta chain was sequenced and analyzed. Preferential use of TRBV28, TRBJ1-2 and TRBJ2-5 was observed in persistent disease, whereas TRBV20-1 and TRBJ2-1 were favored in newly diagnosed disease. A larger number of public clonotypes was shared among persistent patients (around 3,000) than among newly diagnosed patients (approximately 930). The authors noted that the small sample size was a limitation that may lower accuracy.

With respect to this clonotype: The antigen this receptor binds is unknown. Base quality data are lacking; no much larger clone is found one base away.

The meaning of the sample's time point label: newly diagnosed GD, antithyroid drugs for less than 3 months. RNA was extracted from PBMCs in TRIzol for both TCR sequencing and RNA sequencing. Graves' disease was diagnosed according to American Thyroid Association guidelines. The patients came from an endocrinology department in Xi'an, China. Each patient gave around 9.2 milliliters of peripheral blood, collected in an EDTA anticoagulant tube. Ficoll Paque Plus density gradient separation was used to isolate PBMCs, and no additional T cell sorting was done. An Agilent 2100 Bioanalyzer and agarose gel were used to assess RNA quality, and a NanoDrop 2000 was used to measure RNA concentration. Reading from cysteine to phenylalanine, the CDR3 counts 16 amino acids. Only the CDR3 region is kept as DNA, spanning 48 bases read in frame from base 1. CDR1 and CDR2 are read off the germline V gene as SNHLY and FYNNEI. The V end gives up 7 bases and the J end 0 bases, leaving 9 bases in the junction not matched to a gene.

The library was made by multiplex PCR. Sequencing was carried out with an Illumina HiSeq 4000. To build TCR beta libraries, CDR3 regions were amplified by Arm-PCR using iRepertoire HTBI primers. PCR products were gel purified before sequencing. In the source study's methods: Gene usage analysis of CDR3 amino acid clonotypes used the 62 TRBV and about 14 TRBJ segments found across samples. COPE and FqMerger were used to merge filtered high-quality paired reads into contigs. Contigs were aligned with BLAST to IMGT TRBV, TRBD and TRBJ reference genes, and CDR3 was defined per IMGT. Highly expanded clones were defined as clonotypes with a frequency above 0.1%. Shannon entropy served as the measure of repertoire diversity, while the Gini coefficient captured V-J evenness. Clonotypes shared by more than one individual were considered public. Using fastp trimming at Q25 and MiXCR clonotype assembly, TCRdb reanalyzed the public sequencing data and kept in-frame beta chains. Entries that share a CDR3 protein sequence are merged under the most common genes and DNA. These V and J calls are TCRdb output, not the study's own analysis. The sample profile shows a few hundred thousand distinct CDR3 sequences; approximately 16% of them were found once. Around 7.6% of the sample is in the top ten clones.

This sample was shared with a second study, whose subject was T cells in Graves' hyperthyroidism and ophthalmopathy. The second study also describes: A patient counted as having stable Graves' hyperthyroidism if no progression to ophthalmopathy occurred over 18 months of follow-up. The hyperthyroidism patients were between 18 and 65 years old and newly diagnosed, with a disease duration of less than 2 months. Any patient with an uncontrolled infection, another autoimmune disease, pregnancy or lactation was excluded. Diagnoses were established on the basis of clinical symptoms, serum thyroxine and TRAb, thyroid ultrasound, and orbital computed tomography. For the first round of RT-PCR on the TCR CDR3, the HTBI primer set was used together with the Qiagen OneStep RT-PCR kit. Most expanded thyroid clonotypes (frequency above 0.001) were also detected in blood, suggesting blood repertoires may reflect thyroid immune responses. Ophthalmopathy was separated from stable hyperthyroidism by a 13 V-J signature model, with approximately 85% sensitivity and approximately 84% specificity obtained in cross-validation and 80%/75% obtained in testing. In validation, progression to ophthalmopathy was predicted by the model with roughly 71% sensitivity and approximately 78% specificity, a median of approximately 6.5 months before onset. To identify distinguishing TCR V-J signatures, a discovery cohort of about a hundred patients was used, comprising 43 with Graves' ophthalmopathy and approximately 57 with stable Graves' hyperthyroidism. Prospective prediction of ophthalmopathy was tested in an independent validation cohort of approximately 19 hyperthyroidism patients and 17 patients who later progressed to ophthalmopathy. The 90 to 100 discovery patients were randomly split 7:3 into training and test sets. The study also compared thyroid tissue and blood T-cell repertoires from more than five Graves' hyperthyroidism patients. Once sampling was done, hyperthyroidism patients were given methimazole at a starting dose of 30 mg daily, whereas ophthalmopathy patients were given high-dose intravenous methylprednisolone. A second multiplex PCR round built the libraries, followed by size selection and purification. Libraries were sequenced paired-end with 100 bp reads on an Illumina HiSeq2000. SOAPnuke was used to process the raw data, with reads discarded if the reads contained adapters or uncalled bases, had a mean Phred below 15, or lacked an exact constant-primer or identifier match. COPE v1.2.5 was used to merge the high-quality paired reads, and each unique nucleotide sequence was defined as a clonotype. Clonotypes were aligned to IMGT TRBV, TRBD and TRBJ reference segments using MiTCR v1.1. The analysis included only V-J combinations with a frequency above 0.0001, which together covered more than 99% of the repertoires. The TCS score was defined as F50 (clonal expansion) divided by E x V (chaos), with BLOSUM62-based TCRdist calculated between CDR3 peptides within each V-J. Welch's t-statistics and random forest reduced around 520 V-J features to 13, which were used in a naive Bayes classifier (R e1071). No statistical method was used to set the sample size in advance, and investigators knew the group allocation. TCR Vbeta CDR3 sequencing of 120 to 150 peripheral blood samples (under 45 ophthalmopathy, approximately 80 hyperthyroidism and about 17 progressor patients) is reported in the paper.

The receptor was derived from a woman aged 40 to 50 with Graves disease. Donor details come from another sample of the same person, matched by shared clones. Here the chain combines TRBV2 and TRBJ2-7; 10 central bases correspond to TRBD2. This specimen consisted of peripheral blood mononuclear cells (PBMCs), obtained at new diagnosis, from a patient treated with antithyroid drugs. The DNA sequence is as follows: TGTGCCAGCATATGGCCGGGACTAGCGTCCTCCTACGAGCAGTACTTC. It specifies CASIWPGLASSYEQYF.